This is a list of T cell receptor beta chains from one sample in a study of tumor-infiltrating lymphocytes in primary liver carcinoma. TCRdb fed the multiplex PCR reads into MiXCR, producing one record per CDR3 protein. The sample has roughly 200,000 distinct CDR3 sequences; about 85% are singletons. Sequencing was done on a sample of tumor tissue from primary liver carcinoma. These receptors all stem from a man aged 40-50 years with primary liver carcinoma and hepatitis B virus infection. CDR3s include the opening cysteine and the closing phenylalanine or tryptophan. Each record gives: V gene, clone size, J gene, D gene, CDR3 protein, CDR3 DNA. D genes are given only for firm matches. Size tells how often a clone was seen (once, few, many) or the class of an expanded clone, and some rows leave it out.

TRBV12-3/TRBV12-4	-	TRBJ2-3	TRBD2	CAISPSGSTDTQYF	TGTGCCATTAGTCCTAGCGGGTCTACAGATACGCAGTATTTT
TRBV5-1	-	TRBJ1-4	-	CVSSLDPGVAEKLFF	TGCGTCAGCAGCTTGGATCCGGGAGTGGCTGAAAAACTGTTTTTT
TRBV12-3/TRBV12-4	-	TRBJ2-5	TRBD2	CASIHREGLLTQYF	TGTGCCAGCATCCACCGGGAGGGTCTGTTGACCCAGTACTTC
TRBV12-3/TRBV12-4	-	TRBJ2-3	-	CASNRRTNGSTDTQYF	TGTGCCAGCAACCGTCGGACTAACGGGAGCACAGATACGCAGTATTTT
TRBV6-5	-	TRBJ2-7	-	CASSYGTRVYKQYF	TGTGCCAGCAGTTACGGGACAAGGGTATACAAGCAGTACTTC
TRBV12-3/TRBV12-4	-	TRBJ2-7	-	CASSEMVYEQYF	TGTGCCAGCAGTGAGATGGTTTACGAGCAGTACTTC
TRBV5-1	many	TRBJ2-5	-	CASSRLGRQETQYF	TGCGCCAGCAGCCGCCTGGGGCGGCAAGAGACCCAGTACTTC
TRBV7-8	-	TRBJ2-5	-	CASSLVTIGLRVTHYF	TGTGCCAGCAGCTTGGTAACGATAGGCTTACGAGTGACCCATTACTTC
TRBV4-2	-	TRBJ2-1	-	CASSQVSAVYTGNEQFF	TGTGCCAGCAGCCAAGTTTCAGCGGTATATACGGGGAATGAGCAGTTTTTC
TRBV6-2/TRBV6-3	large	TRBJ1-1	-	CASGTRNTEAFF	TGTGCCAGCGGGACACGTAACACTGAAGCTTTCTTT
TRBV4-3	-	TRBJ1-3	TRBD1	CASSQGRDRGLTLSGNNIYF	TGTGCCAGCAGCCAAGGCCGAGACAGGGGGCTTACTCTCTCTGGAAACAACATATATTTT
TRBV4-3	-	TRBJ2-1	-	CASSQDPYSEYNEQIF	TGCGCCAGCAGTCAAGATCCCTACTCAGAATATAATGAGCAGATCTTC
TRBV11-2	-	TRBJ1-4	-	CASSLGTGLNEKLFF	TGTGCCAGCAGCCTCGGGACTGGGCTAAATGAAAAACTGTTTTTT
TRBV10-2	many	TRBJ2-1	-	CASTRSTNEQFF	TGCGCCAGCACCCGGAGCACAAATGAGCAGTTCTTC
TRBV10-1	-	TRBJ2-7	TRBD2	CASSAETSGYEQYF	TGCGCCAGCAGTGCGGAGACTAGCGGATACGAACAGTACTTC
TRBV11-2	-	TRBJ1-5	-	CTSSLVGVRGSNRPQHF	TGTACCAGCAGCTTAGTAGGGGTAAGAGGGAGCAATCGGCCCCAGCATTTT
TRBV6-5	-	TRBJ1-1	-	CTSRSEEETEAFF	TGTACAAGCAGATCGGAGGAGGAGACTGAAGCTTTCTTT
TRBV30	-	TRBJ2-7	TRBD1	CAWNLGGPTTGGEQYF	TGCGCCTGGAATCTTGGTGGACCAACCACAGGGGGCGAGCAGTACTTC
TRBV11-2	-	TRBJ2-7	TRBD2	CACSLRDGRTSGLSSYEQHF	TGTGCCTGCAGCTTGAGGGATGGGAGGACTAGCGGGCTCAGCTCCTACGAGCAGCACTTC
TRBV6-5	-	TRBJ1-1	-	CVSSPSTGAVGIAEAFF	TGTGTCAGCAGTCCCTCCACGGGGGCGGTAGGTATCGCTGAAGCTTTCTTT
TRBV7-9	-	TRBJ2-3	-	CASSFLAGSGDTQYF	TGTGCCAGCAGCTTTCTAGCCGGATCTGGGGATACGCAGTATTTT
TRBV29-1	many	TRBJ2-1	TRBD2	CSVEDASGGGRGNEQFF	TGCAGCGTTGAAGATGCCAGCGGGGGGGGTCGAGGTAATGAGCAGTTCTTC
TRBV12-3/TRBV12-4	once	TRBJ2-3	-	CVSSLRGSVRETQYF	TGTGTCAGCAGTTTGAGAGGGAGTGTACGAGAGACGCAGTATTTT
TRBV11-2	-	TRBJ2-1	-	CASSHRAGTNEQFF	TGTGCCAGCAGCCATAGGGCGGGGACCAACGAGCAGTTCTTC
TRBV20-1	once	TRBJ2-1	TRBD2	CSAFASGRANEQFF	TGCAGTGCTTTCGCTAGCGGGAGGGCCAATGAGCAGTTCTTC
TRBV6-1	-	TRBJ1-1	-	CASQTYRVTEAFF	TGTGCCAGCCAGACCTACAGGGTCACTGAAGCTTTCTTT
TRBV29-1	-	TRBJ2-2	-	CSVEELDSQVTGELLF	TGCAGCGTTGAAGAACTGGACTCTCAGGTCACCGGGGAGCTGTTATTT
TRBV12-3/TRBV12-4	-	TRBJ2-1	TRBD1	CASERGQAFEQFF	TGTGCCAGCGAGAGGGGACAGGCATTTGAGCAGTTCTTC
TRBV4-3	-	TRBJ2-2	-	CANSPERCTGELFF	TGTGCCAACAGCCCGGAACGTTGCACCGGGGAGCTGTTTTTT
TRBV30	-	TRBJ2-1	TRBD2	CAWSRASGSCNEQFF	TGTGCATGGAGTAGGGCTAGCGGATCCTGCAATGAGCAGTTCTTC
TRBV6-5	-	TRBJ2-6	TRBD1	CVSSRPWTGPLSGANVLTF	TGTGTCAGCAGCAGACCCTGGACAGGGCCCTTATCTGGGGCCAACGTCCTGACTTTC
TRBV11-3	-	TRBJ2-1	-	CASSLELSNNEQFF	TGTGCCAGCAGTTTAGAGCTCAGCAACAATGAGCAGTTCTTC
TRBV4-2	-	TRBJ2-5	TRBD2	CASSPSSTSLAAFGETQYF	TGTGCCAGCAGCCCCAGTTCGACTAGCCTAGCAGCCTTTGGAGAGACCCAGTACTTC
TRBV6-6	few	TRBJ1-1	TRBD1	CASSTGGTSEAFF	TGTGCTAGTAGCACAGGGGGGACTAGTGAAGCTTTCTTT
TRBV29-1	-	TRBJ2-5	TRBD2	CSVYLIAGRKTWYF	TGCAGCGTCTACTTAATAGCGGGACGTAAGACCTGGTACTTC
TRBV4-3	-	TRBJ2-1	TRBD2	CARSQERSSGILYEQFF	TGCGCCAGGAGCCAAGAAAGGTCTAGCGGGATCTTGTATGAGCAGTTCTTC
TRBV6-2/TRBV6-3	-	TRBJ2-4	-	CVSSYVGWKNNQYF	TGTGTCAGCAGTTACGTTGGGTGGAAAAACAATCAGTACTTC
TRBV19	-	TRBJ2-5	TRBD2	CASSSGTTFKTQYF	TGTGCCAGTAGTAGTGGGACTACCTTTAAGACCCAGTACTTC
TRBV29-1	-	TRBJ2-2	-	CSASMAGRWTGELFF	TGCAGCGCGTCGATGGCGGGAAGGTGGACCGGGGAGCTGTTTTTT
TRBV7-9	-	TRBJ2-7	TRBD2	CASRPPIAGGGYEQYF	TGTGCCAGCAGACCCCCCATAGCGGGAGGGGGATACGAACAGTACTTC
TRBV29-1	few	TRBJ2-1	-	CCTPDGGRVGEQFF	TGCTGCACCCCGGATGGCGGCCGGGTAGGAGAGCAGTTCTTC
TRBV5-4	-	TRBJ1-2	-	CASSLIESSYGHPF	TGTGCCAGCAGCTTGATTGAATCTTCATATGGCCACCCCTTC
TRBV11-2	-	TRBJ1-5	-	CATSLKGGMTNQPQHF	TGTGCCACCAGTCTAAAAGGGGGAATGACGAATCAGCCCCAGCATTTT
TRBV29-1	-	TRBJ2-2	-	CSLAPNAGELFF	TGCAGCCTTGCGCCGAACGCCGGGGAGCTGTTTTTT
TRBV4-1	-	TRBJ2-5	-	CAGSPLPGRQETQYF	TGCGCCGGCAGCCCACTTCCGGGGCGGCAAGAGACCCAGTACTTC
TRBV29-1	-	TRBJ2-2	-	CSVGSPESNTGELYF	TGCAGCGTTGGATCCCCGGAATCAAACACCGGGGAGCTGTATTTT
TRBV5-8	-	TRBJ2-1	TRBD2	CASSLGLAGMYSEQSF	TGTGCCAGCAGCTTGGGGCTAGCGGGTATGTACAGTGAGCAGTCCTTC
TRBV25-1	-	TRBJ2-5	-	CTSSLNSEIQYF	TGTACCAGCAGTCTAAACTCAGAGATCCAGTACTTC
TRBV14	-	TRBJ2-6	-	CASSRGAVGANVLTF	TGTGCCAGCAGCCGAGGCGCAGTTGGGGCCAACGTCCTGACTTTC
TRBV12-3/TRBV12-4	many	TRBJ1-5	-	CASSTRGGGPQHF	TGTGCCAGCAGTACGAGGGGTGGGGGGCCCCAGCATTTT
TRBV10-3	-	TRBJ1-1	-	CAIRGRSQWLNSEAFF	TGTGCCATCAGGGGGAGGTCACAGTGGTTGAACAGTGAAGCTTTCTTT
TRBV12-3/TRBV12-4	-	TRBJ1-5	-	CVSTRGTAINHPQHF	TGTGTCAGTACGCGGGGCACCGCAATAAATCATCCCCAGCATTTT
TRBV30	-	TRBJ2-7	-	CVWSREDSYEQYF	TGTGTCTGGAGTAGGGAGGACTCCTACGAGCAATACTTC
TRBV6-1	-	TRBJ1-4	-	CASSEAGIATDDKLFF	TGTGCCAGCAGTGAAGCGGGTATTGCAACTGATGATAAACTGTTTTTT
TRBV4-3	-	TRBJ2-1	-	CASSQFPHPADNEQFF	TGTGCCAGCAGTCAATTCCCCCACCCGGCGGACAATGAGCAGTTCTTC
TRBV29-1	-	TRBJ2-3	-	CSLVGVDGRSTDTQYF	TGCAGCCTCGTTGGAGTGGATGGACGTAGCACAGATACGCAGTATTTT